The next 21 T cell receptor beta chains were all read from a single sample in a study of identical twins. TCRdb processed the 5' RACE reads anew with MiXCR; each CDR3 protein has one entry. The table has 400,000 to 500,000 distinct CDR3 sequences, under 20% seen once. The specimen sequenced was naive T cells sorted from blood. Receptors originate from a man aged 45-65 years in good health.

This clonotype came up many times. This chain uses TRBV7-3 with TRBJ2-1, with TRBD1 identical over 9 bases. With V trimmed by 8 bases and J by 7 bases, 9 bases remained unmatched. Germline V gives CDR1 SGHTA, CDR2 FQGTGA. CDR3 length equals 14 residues. CDR3: CASGPGTGRNEQFF. The CDR3 nucleotides are TGTGCCAGCGGTCCCGGGACAGGGCGAAATGAGCAGTTCTTC.

V usage is TRBV12-3 or TRBV12-4 and J usage is TRBJ1-1; D unresolved. V dropped 2 bases and J dropped 7 bases, with 11 bases sitting between them. The CDR3 covers 13 residues. As DNA, the CDR3 is TGTGCCAGCAGTTTAAATGGGGAGCATGAAGCTTTCTTT. Its protein product is CASSLNGEHEAFF.

This chain uses TRBV7-2 with TRBJ1-3; D unclear. Germline lookup yields CDR1 SGHTA and CDR2 FQGNSA. This CDR3 region has 16 residues. V lost 0 bases and J 3 bases, leaving 12 bases between the germline ends. The CDR3 reads CASSLAATGIGNTIYF. The CDR3 nucleotides are TGTGCCAGCAGCTTAGCTGCTACGGGGATTGGAAACACCATATATTTT.

This clonotype was seen at least ten times. DNA for the CDR3: TGTGCCAGCAGCGTTGAGAGTTTCAATGAGCAGTTCTTC. Amino acid sequence: CASSVESFNEQFF. The V gene is TRBV7-9, the J gene TRBJ2-1; no reliable D call. Between the trimmed V and J ends, which lost 5 bases and 6 bases, there was a span of 11 bases. The CDR3 spans 13 residues. Germline V CDR1 and CDR2: SEHNR, FQNEAQ (reference sequence).

This clonotype was observed at least ten times. The rearrangement links TRBV25-1 to TRBJ1-2; the D is unclear. V lost 1 base and J 4 bases, leaving 10 bases between the germline ends. Looked up from germline, CDR1 is MGHDK and CDR2 is SYGVNS. The CDR3 sequence is 14 residues long. CDR3 bases: TGTGCCAGCAGTGAATTGGGCGGAACCTATGGCTACACCTTC. This sequence encodes CASSELGGTYGYTF.

This clonotype was found many times. The rearrangement joins TRBV5-1 to TRBJ2-1; TRBD2 aligns across 11 bases. Germline V lookup: CDR1 SGHRS, CDR2 YFSETQ. The CDR3 contains 16 residues. Germline trimming cut 0 bases from V and 2 bases from J; bases unmatched to any gene: 1. CDR3 nucleotide sequence: TGCGCCAGCAGCTTGGGACTAGCGGGGCCCTACAATGAGCAGTTCTTC. Its protein product is CASSLGLAGPYNEQFF.

In its sample, this clonotype was seen many times. The chain recombines TRBV10-3 with TRBJ1-5, with a tentative D call TRBD1 (5 bases). V dropped 10 bases and J dropped 4 bases, with 14 bases sitting between them. CDR1 and CDR2 (germline): ENHRY, SYGVKD. There are 13 residues in the CDR3. This CDR3 reads CATSPGGNQPQHF. In DNA form, the CDR3 reads TGTGCCACATCCCCCGGGGGTAATCAGCCCCAGCATTTT.

This clonotype was counted ten times or more. The chain recombines TRBV5-6 with TRBJ2-5; D gene uncertain. The germline gives CDR1 SGHDT, CDR2 YYEEEE. The CDR3 totals 15 residues. Deletions cut 0 bases from V and 2 bases from J, with 11 bases between. CDR3 DNA: TGTGCCAGCAGCTTGGTTAAGGTTCATCAAGAGACCCAGTACTTC. Its translation: CASSLVKVHQETQYF.

This sequence joins TRBV7-9 and TRBJ2-3; D call uncertain. The CDR3 loop spans 10 amino acids. Germline CDR1 and CDR2: SEHNR and FQNEAQ (reference sequence). The V gene lost 5 bases and the J gene lost 5 bases, with 2 bases spanning the gap. This CDR3 is CASSGDTQYF. The CDR3 DNA reads TGTGCCAGCAGCGGAGATACGCAGTATTTT.

The V and J genes are TRBV9 and TRBJ2-1; 7 bases fit TRBD1. Germline assignment: CDR1 SGDLS and CDR2 YYNGEE. There are 15 residues in the CDR3. The ends lost 0 bases at V and 7 bases at J; junction bases unmatched: 7. CDR3 residues: CASSVEGAGWNEQFF. Here the CDR3 DNA reads TGTGCCAGCAGCGTAGAGGGGGCTGGGTGGAATGAGCAGTTCTTC.

The chain is built from TRBV6-2 or TRBV6-3 and TRBJ2-7; D could derive from TRBD1 or TRBD2 (5 bases each). V lost 4 bases and J 3 bases, leaving 10 bases between the germline ends. CDR1 MNHEY and CDR2 SVGEGT come from the germline V gene. CDR3 length: 13 residues. CDR3 amino acids: CASSWGRYYEQYF. Written as DNA, the CDR3 is TGTGCCAGCAGTTGGGGACGGTACTACGAGCAGTACTTC.

V is TRBV20-1 and J is TRBJ1-6; possible D gene TRBD1, 5 bases. The germline gives CDR1 DFQATT, CDR2 SNEGSKA (reference sequence). The germline V and J ends were trimmed by 2 bases and 8 bases, with 16 bases remaining between them. This CDR3 contains 15 residues. The DNA for the CDR3 is TGCAGTGCTAGAACCGGACCGGGGGGTCATTCACCCCTCCACTTT. The encoded protein is CSARTGPGGHSPLHF.

There are a few counts of this clonotype. The chain combines TRBV20-1 with TRBJ1-4; TRBD1 is a possible D gene (5 bases). Trimming left V 0 bases short and J 3 bases short, with 11 bases between. Per the germline V gene, CDR1 is DFQATT and CDR2 is SNEGSKA (reference sequence). This CDR3 has 15 amino acids. CDR3 sequence reads: CSARDSGVANEKLFF. The CDR3, as DNA: TGCAGTGCTAGAGATTCGGGGGTGGCTAATGAAAAACTGTTTTTT.

This clonotype was recorded many times. The J gene is TRBJ2-4, the V gene TRBV12-3 or TRBV12-4; possible D gene TRBD1, 5 bases. The germline V and J ends were trimmed by 2 bases and 2 bases, with 10 bases remaining between them. The CDR3 spans 15 residues. The CDR3 reads CASSLKTGPKNIQYF. The CDR3 nucleotides read TGTGCCAGCAGTTTAAAAACAGGCCCCAAAAACATTCAGTACTTC.

This clonotype has more than one count but fewer than ten. The gene calls are TRBV10-3 and TRBJ2-1; D perhaps matches TRBD2 (5 bases). Germline loops: CDR1 ENHRY, CDR2 SYGVKD. This CDR3 has 17 amino acids. Trimming cost V 0 bases and J 0 bases, with 12 bases left between them. CDR3 residues: CAISESTMGASYNEQFF. Written as DNA, the CDR3 is TGTGCCATCAGTGAGTCAACGATGGGAGCCTCCTACAATGAGCAGTTCTTC.

The CDR3 coding sequence is TGTGCCAGCAGCCAGGGACTAGCGGGGTACTCTGGGGCCAACGTCCTGACTTTC. Protein: CASSQGLAGYSGANVLTF. J is TRBJ2-6 and V is TRBV28, with 13 bases fitting TRBD2. The CDR3 is made up of 18 amino acids. The germline V gene encodes CDR1 MDHEN and CDR2 SYDVKM. J lost 0 bases, V lost 6 bases, and 5 bases had no gene match. Filled out from reference TRBV28 and TRBJ2-6, the complete variable domain reads DVKVTQSSRYLVKRTGEKVFLECVQDMDHENMFWYRQDPGLGLRLIYFSYDVKMKEKGDIPEGYSVSREKKERFSLILESASTNQTSMYLCASSQGLAGYSGANVLTFGAGSRLTVL.

This clonotype was found many times. The chain links TRBV6-2 or TRBV6-3 to TRBJ2-7; D possibly matches TRBD1 or TRBD2 (5 bases each). This CDR3 is built from 13 residues. The germline V gene has CDR1 MNHEY and CDR2 SVGEGT. Trimming removed 5 bases at V and 5 bases at J, with 13 bases between. CDR3 protein: CASSTRETDEQYF. CDR3 coding DNA: TGTGCCAGCAGTACCAGGGAGACGGACGAGCAGTACTTC.

This clonotype has at least ten counts. The gene calls are TRBV10-3 and TRBJ1-1; no clear D. The CDR3 is 12 residues long. Germline V gives CDR1 ENHRY, CDR2 SYGVKD. Trimming removed 3 bases from V and 11 bases from J, with 13 bases in between. The DNA of the CDR3 is TGTGCCATCAGTGAATCGGGCTCTTACGCTTTCTTT. It encodes CAISESGSYAFF.

This clonotype was counted ten times or more. The V and J genes are TRBV4-3 and TRBJ2-7; 9 nucleotides align to TRBD1. CDR1 and CDR2 from the germline V gene are LGHNA and YSLEER. CDR3 length: 14 residues. Trimming removed 6 bases from V and 5 bases from J; junction bases left unmatched: 8. The CDR3 is CASSHRGPGDEQYF. The CDR3, as DNA: TGCGCCAGCAGTCACAGGGGGCCGGGGGACGAGCAGTACTTC.

V usage is TRBV5-1 and J usage is TRBJ2-3, with 11 nucleotides matching TRBD2. The CDR3 is 18 residues long. After removal of 4 bases from V and 3 bases from J, the junction contained 13 bases not matched to a gene. CDR1 SGHRS and CDR2 YFSETQ come from the germline V gene. CDR3 DNA sequence: TGCGCCAGCAGCCCAACCCCCGCGACTAGCGGGGCAACAGATACGCAGTATTTT. It encodes CASSPTPATSGATDTQYF.

The chain couples TRBV30 to TRBJ1-1; D gene ambiguous. Germline V gives CDR1 GTSNPN, CDR2 SVGIG (reference sequence). The CDR3 spans 12 residues. Trimming stripped 7 bases from V and 8 bases from J, with 17 bases between. CDR3: CASSKGSQEAFF. The CDR3 DNA reads TGTGCCTCCTCGAAGGGCTCACAAGAAGCTTTCTTT. The full variable domain, completed using reference TRBV30 and TRBJ1-1, is SQTIHQWPATLVQPVGSPLSLECTVEGTSNPNLYWYRQAAGRGLQLLFYSVGIGQISSEVPQNLSASRPQDRQFILSSKKLLLSDSGFYLCASSKGSQEAFFGQGTRLTVV.